Listed here is a single T cell receptor beta chain. The antigen is not known. The sample has other DNA sequences that encode this CDR3 too. The repertoire was sequenced with immunoSEQ multiplex PCR; TCRdb's copy has only in-frame clones and lacks some. The table lists around 91,000 clones, about 88% of them singletons. The data are from a study of T cell responses to AZD1222 COVID-19 vaccine. The CDR3 runs to 14 residues. Unmatched junction bases numbered 1, after V lost 4 bases and J lost 0 bases. CDR1 SGHNT and CDR2 YYREEE come from the germline V gene (reference sequence). General study points: The span of vaccine-associated CD4 TCRs extended across spike, with dominance at 160-218 and 743-854.

Sample: peripheral blood, taken on day 0 of AZD1222 vaccination. This rearrangement joins TRBV5-4 to TRBJ1-3; 7 bases map to TRBD1. The sequence came from an adult in good health. In DNA, the CDR3 is TGTGCCAGCAGCCGACAGGGCTCTGGAAACACCATATATTTT. It translates to CASSRQGSGNTIYF.